These 10 T cell receptor beta chains came from one sample sequenced in a study of cytomegalovirus exposure and HLA in healthy donors. Researchers ran the PCR with 60 Vbeta and 13 Jbeta primers. Some clones are missing from TCRdb's copy, which holds only in-frame ones; the method was immunoSEQ multiplex PCR. This repertoire comprises 150,000 to 250,000 clones; its ten largest clones make up about 0.74%. Material: PBMCs. These receptors were obtained from a boy between 10 and 17 years old in good health and CMV-seronegative.

The chain combines TRBV30 with TRBJ2-1; 12 nucleotides line up with TRBD2. V was pared by 2 bases and J by 10 bases, with 9 bases of the junction left unmatched. The CDR3 consists of 15 residues. CDR1 GTSNPN and CDR2 SVGIG come from the germline V gene (reference sequence). The CDR3 spells CAWSPTSGGTGEQFF. DNA for the CDR3: TGTGCCTGGAGTCCCACTAGCGGGGGGACTGGCGAGCAGTTCTTC.

The J gene is TRBJ1-1, the V gene TRBV9; a possible D gene is TRBD1 (5 bases). This CDR3 is 14 amino acids long. Germline loops: CDR1 SGDLS, CDR2 YYNGEE. Trimming removed 5 bases at V and 3 bases at J, with 14 bases between. CDR3 protein: CASSRRARDTEAFF. The CDR3 DNA follows: TGTGCCAGCAGTCGACGGGCCAGGGACACTGAAGCTTTCTTT.

This chain uses TRBV5-6 with TRBJ1-2; TRBD1 aligns across 9 bases. The CDR3 is 16 residues long. Trimming cost V 4 bases and J 8 bases; bases outside gene matches: 15. Looked up from germline, CDR1 is SGHDT and CDR2 is YYEEEE. CDR3 in DNA: TGTGCCAGCAGCGCTCTCGGGGACAGGGCGCGGCAAGGCTACACCTTC. It encodes CASSALGDRARQGYTF.

J is TRBJ2-5 and V is TRBV25-1; tentative D call: TRBD1 (6 bases). The end of the DNA aligns better with TRBJ2-7, so the J call may be wrong. The CDR3 extends over 14 amino acids. Germline assignment: CDR1 MGHDK and CDR2 SYGVNS. The CDR3 here is CARKPTGTNGEQYF. As DNA, the CDR3 is TGTGCCAGAAAACCGACCGGGACAAATGGCGAGCAGTACTTC.

The rearrangement joins TRBV5-6 to TRBJ2-3; the match to TRBD2 covers 15 bases. Losses at the gene ends were 0 bases for V and 2 bases for J; bases not matched to a gene: 1. The germline CDR1 and CDR2 sequences are SGHDT and YYEEEE. There are 17 residues in the CDR3. In DNA, the CDR3 is TGTGCCAGCAGCTTGGGGACTAGCGGGGGGGCCACAGATACGCAGTATTTT. Its translation is CASSLGTSGGATDTQYF.

The rearrangement uses TRBV6-5 and TRBJ2-5; a weak D match, TRBD1 (6 bases). The DNA end lines up better with TRBJ2-7; the J call may be wrong. The CDR3 runs 15 residues. The germline CDR1 and CDR2 sequences are MNHEY and SVGAGI. The CDR3 region is CASRTAGVPSYEQYF. The CDR3 DNA reads TGTGCCAGCAGAACCGCAGGGGTCCCCTCCTACGAGCAGTACTTC.

V gene TRBV10-3 combines with J gene TRBJ2-2, with 7 positions matching TRBD1. The CDR3 has 14 amino acids. The V gene end was trimmed by 4 bases and the J gene end by 4 bases; junction bases not matched to a gene: 3. CDR1 and CDR2 from the germline V gene are ENHRY and SYGVKD. The DNA for the CDR3 is TGTGCCATCAGTGTGTCAGGGGGCACCGGGGAGCTGTTTTTT. Its protein is CAISVSGGTGELFF.

The DNA of the CDR3 is TGTGCCAGCAGCTTAAGGCCAACACCTTCCACAGATACGCAGTATTTT. Protein sequence: CASSLRPTPSTDTQYF. The chain has TRBV7-3 and TRBJ2-3, with unresolved D. The germline CDR1 and CDR2 sequences are SGHTA and FQGTGA. The length of the CDR3 is 16 residues. Trimming shortened V by 1 base and J by 2 bases, and 13 bases separated the two germline ends.

The genes are TRBV9 and TRBJ1-1; TRBD1 matches 8 bases. The CDR3 consists of 13 residues. V lost 7 bases and J lost 11; bases outside the gene matches: 13. Germline CDR1 reads SGDLS; CDR2 reads YYNGEE. CDR3 loop: CASDQGAAGGAFF. CDR3 DNA: TGTGCCAGCGATCAGGGGGCCGCCGGTGGGGCTTTCTTT.

The genes are TRBV2 and TRBJ1-2; maybe TRBD1 (5 bases). The germline CDR1 and CDR2 sequences are SNHLY and FYNNEI. The CDR3 consists of 13 residues. V was cut by 4 bases and J by 2 bases, with 8 bases left in between. The DNA of the CDR3 is TGTGCCAGCAGTGCGGGGGGGAACTATGGCTACACCTTC. As protein: CASSAGGNYGYTF.